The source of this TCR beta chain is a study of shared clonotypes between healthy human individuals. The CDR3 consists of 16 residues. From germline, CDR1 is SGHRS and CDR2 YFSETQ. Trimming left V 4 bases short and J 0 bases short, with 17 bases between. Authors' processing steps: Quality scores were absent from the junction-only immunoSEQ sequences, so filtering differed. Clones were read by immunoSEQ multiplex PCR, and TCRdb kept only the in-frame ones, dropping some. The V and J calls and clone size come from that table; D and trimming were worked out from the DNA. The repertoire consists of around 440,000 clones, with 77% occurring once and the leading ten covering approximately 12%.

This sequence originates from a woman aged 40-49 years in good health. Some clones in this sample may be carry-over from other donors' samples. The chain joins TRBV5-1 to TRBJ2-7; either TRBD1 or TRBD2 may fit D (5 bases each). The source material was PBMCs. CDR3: CASSLGRGGSSYEQYF. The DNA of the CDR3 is TGCGCCAGCAGCCTGGGCCGGGGCGGCTCCTCCTACGAGCAGTACTTC.